Presented here are 13 T cell receptor beta chains from one specimen sequenced in a study of vaccination and CD4 T cells after COVID-19. The treatment here: approximately nine-day PBMC culture with coronavirus spike peptide pools or control peptides (ViraFEST assay). Those CD4+ T cells from the unexposed donor predate the COVID-19 pandemic (2011-2018). No cognate antigen is known for these TCRs. An Oncomine TCR Beta short-read assay was used to sequence the DNA from cultured CD4+ T cells. TCRdb fed the PCR reads into MiXCR, producing one record per CDR3 protein. The table records some 8,000 distinct CDR3 sequences, 40% to 50% of them present only once. Material for sequencing was CD4+ T cells from blood, cultured in vitro. All receptors come from a human donor in good health.

This clonotype was found once. The V call is TRBV6-1, the J call TRBJ1-1; the D gene is possibly TRBD1 (5 bases). Germline V gene data show CDR1 as MNHNS and CDR2 as SASEGT. V gave up 6 bases and J gave up 7 bases, with 18 bases separating them. The CDR3 consists of 14 residues. CDR3 DNA sequence: TGTGCCAGCAGCGAGGGGAGGGGACGGGTTGAAGCTTTCTTT. Its translation is CASSEGRGRVEAFF.

This clonotype has only one observation. The chain uses TRBV19 and TRBJ1-1; TRBD1 matches at 7 bases. The CDR3 covers 14 residues. V trimming: 3 bases; J trimming: 8 bases; junction bases outside the gene matches: 9. The germline V gene has CDR1 LNHDA and CDR2 SQIVND (reference sequence). CDR3 nucleotide sequence: TGTGCCAGTAGTATTCCGGGACAGACAAAAGAAGCTTTCTTT. Translated, it gives CASSIPGQTKEAFF.

J is TRBJ2-3 and V is TRBV5-1, with D unresolved. This CDR3 spans 14 amino acids. Per germline, CDR1 SGHRS and CDR2 YFSETQ. V shed 0 bases and J shed 2 bases, with 7 bases lying between them. For the CDR3, the DNA is TGCGCCAGCAGCTTGGGTCAGCACACAGATACGCAGTATTTT. Protein: CASSLGQHTDTQYF. Full variable domain (missing parts from reference TRBV5-1 and TRBJ2-3): KAGVTQTPRYLIKTRGQQVTLSCSPISGHRSVSWYQQTPGQGLQFLFEYFSETQRNKGNFPGRFSGRQFSNSRSEMNVSTLELGDSALYLCASSLGQHTDTQYFGPGTRLTVL.

The J gene is TRBJ1-2, the V gene TRBV7-2; TRBD1 matches 9 bases. Trimming removed 5 bases from V and 4 bases from J; junction bases left unmatched: 8. CDR3 length: 15 residues. Germline V gene sequence: CDR1 SGHTA, CDR2 FQGNSA. CDR3 residues: CASSRDRAMGYGYTF. CDR3 in DNA: TGTGCCAGCAGCCGGGACAGGGCGATGGGCTATGGCTACACCTTC.

V usage is TRBV27 and J usage is TRBJ1-6; D gene ambiguous. CDR3 size: 13 residues. Per the germline V gene, CDR1 is MNHEY and CDR2 is SMNVEV (reference sequence). Trimming took 5 bases from V and 8 from J, leaving 10 bases between them. CDR3 coding DNA: TGTGCCAGCAGTCCACCCAGTTATTCACCCCTCCACTTT. The encoded protein is CASSPPSYSPLHF.

This clonotype has more than one count but fewer than ten. The chain carries TRBV27 and TRBJ1-2, with 8 bases lining up with TRBD1. This CDR3 has 13 amino acids. Germline V gene data show CDR1 as MNHEY and CDR2 as SMNVEV (reference sequence). The junction had 7 bases not matched to a gene; V was cut back by 5 bases and J by 8 bases. The CDR3 region has the DNA TGTGCCAGCAGTAGACAGGGGCGCCAAGGCTACACCTTC. It codes for CASSRQGRQGYTF.

In regard to this clonotype: A junction boundary mismatches the germline segment, possibly from a read error. The V gene is TRBV6-1, the J gene TRBJ2-7, with 11 bases aligning to TRBD1. There are 17 residues in the CDR3. Germline CDR1 and CDR2: MNHNS and SASEGT. Written as DNA, the CDR3 is TGCGCCAGCAGTGGCGCCGGGCCGGGACAGGGGGCCTACGAGCAGTACTTC. As protein: CASSGAGPGQGAYEQYF.

The V call is TRBV7-2, the J call TRBJ1-6; 7 bases agree with TRBD1. Germline V gene lookup returns CDR1 SGHTA and CDR2 FQGNSA. V trimming: 3 bases; J trimming: 4 bases; junction bases outside the gene matches: 3. The CDR3 sequence is 15 residues long. The CDR3 loop reads CASSFDRAYNSPLHF. As DNA, the CDR3 is TGTGCCAGCAGCTTTGACAGGGCTTATAATTCACCCCTCCACTTT.

About this clonotype: This likely comes from a read error, as the CDR3 has no conserved phenylalanine or tryptophan at its end. The J gene is TRBJ1-2, the V gene TRBV6-5; D possibly corresponds to TRBD1 (5 bases). Deletions cut 4 bases from V and 7 bases from J, with 16 bases between. The germline CDR1 and CDR2 sequences are MNHEY and SVGAGI. CDR3 size: 14 residues. The CDR3 DNA is TGTGCCAGCAGTTCCGCCGGGACGAAGAGTGGCTACACCCTC. Encoded protein: CASSSAGTKSGYTL.

The rearrangement uses TRBV2 and TRBJ2-2; the match to TRBD1 covers 11 bases. The V segment lost 9 bases and the J segment 5 bases; nucleotides outside the gene matches: 5. Germline V CDR1 and CDR2: SNHLY, FYNNEI. The CDR3 has 14 residues. In DNA, the CDR3 is TGTGCCAGGAGTTGGGACAGGGGGACCGGGGAGCTGTTTTTT. Amino acids: CARSWDRGTGELFF.

This sequence joins TRBV28 and TRBJ1-2, with D possibly matching TRBD1 (5 bases). The V end lost 2 bases, the J end lost 3 bases, and 16 bases lay between the germline ends. Germline V lookup: CDR1 MDHEN, CDR2 SYDVKM. This CDR3 has 16 amino acids. For the CDR3, the DNA is TGTGCCAGCAGTTTACTTCAAGGGGTTCCCTACTATGGCTACACCTTC. Its protein product is CASSLLQGVPYYGYTF.

The sample holds a few counts of this clonotype. This chain joins TRBV27 and TRBJ1-5; D remains unclear. The CDR3 runs 15 residues. Per germline, CDR1 MNHEY and CDR2 SMNVEV (reference sequence). Between the trimmed V and J ends, which lost 3 bases and 0 bases, there was a span of 9 bases. The CDR3 reads CASSFGMNSNQPQHF. In nucleotides, the CDR3 is TGTGCCAGCAGTTTCGGGATGAATAGCAATCAGCCCCAGCATTTT.

The chain links TRBV7-2 to TRBJ1-1, with unresolved D. This CDR3 has 13 amino acids. Trimming cost V 5 bases and J 10 bases, with 17 bases left between them. Per the germline V gene, CDR1 is SGHTA and CDR2 is FQGNSA. The CDR3 bases are TGTGCCAGCAGCAAGTACAGCCCCCCAGGAGCTTTCTTT. It encodes CASSKYSPPGAFF.